The present T cell receptor (beta chain) was sequenced within a study of response to subunit inactivated influenza vaccine. Study-wide results and limits: Authors suggested seasonal influenza vaccinations each recruit few new T cells.

TCRdb reanalysed the RT-PCR reads using MiXCR and keeps one entry per CDR3 protein. The sample consists of 860,000 or so distinct CDR3 sequences, 21% of them appearing once. The CDR3 is 12 amino acids. Germline-derived CDR1 and CDR2 are MGHRA and YSYEKL. The ends were cut back, 1 base at V and 9 bases at J, with 10 bases in the middle. About this clonotype itself: Its antigen is not identified.

This TCR was recovered from a man aged 45-65 years who received an inactivated influenza vaccine. The starting material was PBMCs from blood, obtained about 5 days after vaccination. The chain uses TRBV4-1 and TRBJ2-7; D remains ambiguous. The DNA of the CDR3 is TGCGCCAGCAGCCAAGGGACGAGACCGCAGTACTTC. Amino acid sequence: CASSQGTRPQYF.